This T cell receptor (beta chain) was identified during a study of PD-1 blockade in classical Hodgkin lymphoma. General study points: Newly diagnosed patients had baseline TCR diversity that was reportedly lower than that of healthy donors. Complete responders' diversity at baseline resembled that of newly diagnosed patients. A significant rise in TCR diversity by C4D1 was seen for CD4+ but not CD8+ cells.

Brentuximab vedotin exposure varied, and every patient relapsed after autologous stem cell transplantation. The repertoire was sequenced with immunoSEQ multiplex PCR; TCRdb's copy has only in-frame clones and lacks some. The data contain more than 70,000 clones, over 90% of them singletons. A remark on this clone: Its antigen is currently unknown.

This TCR was recovered from a human donor with classical Hodgkin lymphoma. The starting material was peripheral blood mononuclear cells (PBMCs), obtained before the second cycle of nivolumab.

The CDR3 sequence is CAWSSSGGARWQPQHF. For the CDR3, the DNA is TGTGCCTGGAGTTCCTCTGGGGGGGCGCGTTGGCAGCCCCAGCATTTT. The chain combines TRBV30 with TRBJ1-5, with TRBD1 as a possible D gene (6 bases). The germline V gene has CDR1 GTSNPN and CDR2 SVGIG (reference sequence). The CDR3 contains 16 residues. Trimming shortened V by 2 bases and J by 7 bases, and 21 bases separated the two germline ends.